A selection of T cell receptor beta chains follows, all from one sample in a study of T cell responses to AZD1222 COVID-19 vaccine. Measured with immunoSEQ multiplex PCR; TCRdb has only the in-frame clones, and not every one. The data show some 110,000 clones, 93% seen once. The sample consisted of peripheral blood, taken on day 0 of AZD1222 vaccination. The receptors were sampled from an adult in good health. Each CDR3 is given with its conserved first and last residue. A D gene is named only where the DNA matches it firmly. The size of a clone is reported for some rows only, either as once, few or many, or as a class for expanded clones.

clone size,D gene,J gene,V gene,CDR3 protein,CDR3 DNA
-,TRBD2,TRBJ2-1,TRBV12-5,CASGFAAGGSYNEQFF,TGTGCTAGTGGTTTTGCAGCGGGAGGCTCCTACAATGAGCAGTTCTTC
once,-,TRBJ1-4,TRBV18,CASSPGSGTTGEKLFF,TGTGCCAGCTCACCAGGCTCCGGGACAACAGGAGAAAAACTGTTTTTT
-,-,TRBJ2-1,TRBV4-1,CASSQGVTRGYNEQFF,TGCGCCAGCAGCCAAGGCGTAACCCGGGGTTACAATGAGCAGTTCTTC
-,TRBD1,TRBJ1-4,TRBV24-1,CATSDPPGQGNEKLFF,TGTGCCACCAGTGACCCGCCGGGACAGGGAAATGAAAAACTGTTTTTT
-,-,TRBJ1-5,TRBV19,CASSIDITGNTINQPQHF,TGTGCCAGTAGTATAGATATTACAGGGAATACTATTAATCAGCCCCAGCATTTT
-,-,TRBJ2-7,TRBV6-5,CASCPGMGPLEQYF,TGTGCCAGCTGCCCCGGGATGGGGCCTCTCGAGCAGTACTTC
-,-,TRBJ1-6,TRBV5-8,CASSLGGFALHF,TGTGCCAGCAGCTTGGGGGGGTTCGCCCTCCACTTT
-,TRBD1,TRBJ1-3,TRBV28,CASGSQTGSRGTIYF,TGTGCCAGCGGTTCCCAGACAGGGTCGAGGGGGACCATATATTTT
-,-,TRBJ2-1,TRBV12-3/TRBV12-4,CASSLGGNEQFF,TGTGCCAGCAGCCTTGGGGGGAATGAGCAGTTCTTC
-,-,TRBJ1-6,TRBV10-3,CAISDPEVNSPLHF,TGTGCCATCAGTGACCCGGAGGTTAATTCACCCCTCCACTTT
-,-,TRBJ1-4,TRBV24-1,CATKGESNEKLFF,TGTGCCACCAAGGGGGAATCGAATGAAAAACTGTTTTTT
-,-,TRBJ2-5,TRBV19,CASSTGIRETQYF,TGTGCCAGTAGTACCGGGATTCGGGAGACCCAGTACTTC
-,-,TRBJ2-7,TRBV18,CASSPQGEQYF,TGTGCCAGCTCACCACAGGGAGAGCAGTACTTC
-,-,TRBJ2-7,TRBV11-2,CASSFGSGARYEQYF,TGTGCCAGCAGCTTCGGATCAGGGGCGAGGTACGAGCAGTACTTC
-,-,TRBJ2-1,TRBV27,CASSAVIHNEQFF,TGTGCCAGCAGCGCAGTAATTCACAATGAGCAGTTCTTC